These 22 T cell receptor beta chains were sequenced from one sample in a study of tumor-infiltrating lymphocytes in primary liver carcinoma. The template, 450 to 650 ng total RNA, yielded TCR beta cDNA made with a constant-region primer. Three nested multiplex PCR rounds of slightly modified ARM-PCR generated TCR beta libraries. TRBV1-TRBV30 forward primers paired with a C-beta reverse primer were used in the first two PCR rounds, which ran approximately 11 cycles each. Each CDR3 protein is one row after TCRdb ran MiXCR on the multiplex PCR reads. The data contain more than 70,000 distinct CDR3 sequences, 72% of them singletons. The study co-extracted DNA and RNA from roughly 20-30 mg of unsorted bulk tissue. What was sequenced was liver tumor tissue from sampling region 1. Subset denoted: tumor region T1, superior pole. The receptors were gathered from a man aged 35-49 years with primary liver carcinoma and hepatitis B virus infection.

This clonotype was recorded only once. CDR3 residues: CANCYSAPSGSNEQYF. In DNA, the CDR3 is TGTGCCAACTGTTACAGCGCGCCTAGCGGGAGCAACGAGCAGTACTTC. The rearrangement joins TRBV6-6 to TRBJ2-7; 10 bases are shared with TRBD2. The CDR3 is made up of 16 amino acids. Unmatched junction bases numbered 17, after V lost 10 bases and J lost 5 bases. Looked up from germline, CDR1 is MNHNY and CDR2 is SVGAGI (reference sequence).

Details on this clonotype: The missing conserved phenylalanine or tryptophan at the end of this CDR3 makes a read error likely. The rearrangement links TRBV19 to TRBJ2-7; no clear D gene. This CDR3 region has 13 residues. Germline CDR1 and CDR2: LNHDA and SQIVND (reference sequence). V was pared by 4 bases and J by 4 bases, with 11 bases between. The chain's CDR3 is CASSRSFNYEQYS. For the CDR3, the DNA is TGTGCCAGTAGTAGGAGCTTTAATTACGAGCAGTACTCC.

This clonotype came up once. The conserved phenylalanine or tryptophan is not found at the CDR3 terminus, so this likely reflects a read error. The DNA is omitted, as the CDR3 cannot be located on it reliably, and the CDR3 follows TCRdb's listing. CDR3 in amino acids: CASVLADTLYL. The chain links TRBV2 to TRBJ2-3. Ends included, the CDR3 has 11 residues. Germline values: CDR1 SNHLY, CDR2 FYNNEI.

On this clonotype: Germline is not matched at one junction end, which may reflect a read error. The gene calls are TRBV10-1 and TRBJ2-3; 7 nucleotides match TRBD2. This CDR3 contains 15 residues. Germline CDR1 is WNHNN and CDR2 is SYGVQD (reference sequence). The chain's CDR3 is CASSPGRASTDTQYF. The CDR3 DNA sequence: TGTGCCAGCAGCCCAGGGAGGGCCTCCACAGATACGCAGTATTTT.

The chain employs TRBV29-1 and TRBJ2-2, with 9 bases identical to TRBD1. The CDR3 runs to 15 residues. The germline V gene encodes CDR1 SQVTM and CDR2 ANQGSEA. Germline trimming cut 6 bases from V and 9 bases from J; bases unmatched to any gene: 14. CDR3 nucleotides: TGCAGCGTGACTGAACAGGGGGCGGCTACCTGGGAGCTGTTTTTT. Its translation: CSVTEQGAATWELFF.

In its sample, this clonotype was seen a few times. The chain recombines TRBV20-1 with TRBJ2-1, with 12 nucleotides matching TRBD1. Germline trimming cut 5 bases from V and 7 bases from J; bases unmatched to any gene: 9. Germline loops: CDR1 DFQATT, CDR2 SNEGSKA (reference sequence). The CDR3 totals 15 residues. The CDR3 protein is CSALPGQGALNEQFF. The CDR3 region has the DNA TGCAGTGCTCTTCCGGGACAGGGGGCTTTGAATGAGCAGTTCTTC.

The chain couples TRBV7-3 to TRBJ2-7; 10 bases match TRBD2. This CDR3 has 14 residues. From germline, CDR1 is SGHTA and CDR2 FQGTGA. V shed 10 bases and J 0 bases; nucleotides not matched to a gene: 6. In nucleotides, the CDR3 is TGTGCCATCAGAGCTAGCGGGGGCTCCTACGAGCAGTACTTC. Amino acids: CAIRASGGSYEQYF.

By proportion, this clonotype is large (0.1 to 1%). The CDR3 sequence is CAGGAREPADTQYF. The CDR3 bases are TGTGCCGGAGGGGCACGGGAGCCCGCAGATACGCAGTATTTT. This rearrangement joins TRBV11-2 to TRBJ2-3; perhaps TRBD2 as D (6 bases). V was clipped by 11 bases and J by 4 bases, with 19 bases between them. Germline loops: CDR1 SGHAT, CDR2 FQNNGV. The CDR3 runs to 14 residues.

In regard to this clonotype: One end of the junction does not line up with germline, which may come from a read error. The V and J genes are TRBV6-6 and TRBJ2-1; the D gene is possibly TRBD2 (5 bases). In germline, CDR1 is MNHNY, CDR2 SVGAGI (reference sequence). The CDR3 has 16 amino acids. The CDR3 spells CASSSRASLRDNDQFF. The CDR3 DNA sequence: TGTGCCAGCAGTTCCCGCGCTAGTTTGAGGGATAATGACCAGTTCTTC.

This clonotype was seen repeatedly, ten times or more. V is TRBV6-5 and J is TRBJ2-1; TRBD1 matches 9 bases. V gave up 8 bases and J gave up 10 bases; unmatched junction bases: 15. The CDR3 consists of 15 residues. Looked up from germline, CDR1 is MNHEY and CDR2 is SVGAGI. The CDR3 loop reads CASCTGGGMGGEQFF. The CDR3 DNA is TGTGCCAGCTGTACAGGGGGCGGGATGGGTGGGGAGCAGTTCTTC.

To note about this clonotype: One junction end does not reproduce the germline sequence, and a read error may be involved. The chain employs TRBV14 and TRBJ2-3, with 11 bases fitting TRBD2. The CDR3 covers 15 residues. CDR1 and CDR2 from the germline V gene are SGHDN and FVKESK. CDR3 DNA sequence: TGTGCCAGCAGCCAGGGACTAGCGGAAACGGATATGCAGTATTTT. It yields the protein CASSQGLAETDMQYF.

This clonotype was recorded once. The CDR3 loop is CASRPGTSRAYEQYF. The CDR3 DNA reads TGTGCCAGTAGACCCGGGACTAGCAGGGCGTACGAGCAGTACTTC. The chain links TRBV6-2 or TRBV6-3 to TRBJ2-7, with TRBD2 matching over 9 bases. CDR1 and CDR2 from the germline V gene are MNHEY and SVGEGT. The CDR3 has 15 amino acids. V gave up 9 bases and J gave up 4 bases; unmatched junction bases: 13.

This chain connects TRBV20-1 to TRBJ2-7, with TRBD2 as a possible D gene (7 bases). V lost 0 bases, J lost 6 bases, and 12 bases lay in between. Germline V gene data show CDR1 as DFQATT and CDR2 as SNEGSKA (reference sequence). This CDR3 region has 13 residues. CDR3 protein: CSAREGGRFEQYF. The CDR3, as DNA: TGCAGTGCTAGAGAGGGGGGGCGGTTCGAGCAGTACTTC.

In regard to this clonotype: Germline is not matched at one junction end, which may reflect a read error. The chain employs TRBV12-3 or TRBV12-4 and TRBJ2-7; 7 positions agree with TRBD1. The CDR3 is made up of 12 amino acids. The CDR3 reads CASSRQGSEQYF. The CDR3 DNA sequence: TGTGCTAGCAGCCGACAGGGTTCCGAGCAGTACTTC.

In regard to this clonotype: No conserved phenylalanine or tryptophan is present at the end of the CDR3, so a read error is the likely explanation. This chain uses TRBV12-3 or TRBV12-4 with TRBJ2-3; 9 bases line up with TRBD2. The CDR3 is 17 residues long. V gave up 10 bases and J gave up 2 bases; unmatched junction bases: 16. The CDR3 DNA reads TGTGCCAACAGACCAACGACTAGCGGTATTTACACAGATACGCAGTATATT. This codes for CANRPTTSGIYTDTQYI.

As to this clonotype: Sequence at one end of the junction differs from germline and may be a read error. The chain employs TRBV28 and TRBJ2-5; D unresolved. From germline, CDR1 is MDHEN and CDR2 SYDVKM. This CDR3 is 13 amino acids long. Here the CDR3 DNA reads TGTGCCGGCAGTTTTCTAGTGGGAGAGACCCAGTACTTC. Its protein is CAGSFLVGETQYF.

This clonotype was counted between two and nine times. The chain combines TRBV7-2 with TRBJ2-7; 8 positions match TRBD1. Looked up from germline, CDR1 is SGHTA and CDR2 is FQGNSA. V trimming: 0 bases; J trimming: 4 bases; junction bases outside the gene matches: 5. The CDR3 has 15 residues. The CDR3 sequence is CASSLAPQGVYEQYF. The CDR3 region has the DNA TGTGCCAGCAGCTTAGCGCCACAGGGGGTTTACGAGCAGTACTTC.

As to this clonotype: An end of the junction does not agree with germline; a read error may underlie this. V gene TRBV6-2 or TRBV6-3 combines with J gene TRBJ1-2, with TRBD1 identical over 7 bases. CDR1 MNHEY and CDR2 SVGEGT come from the germline V gene. This CDR3 comprises 18 residues. The CDR3 DNA reads as TGTGTCAGCAGTTACCTAAACGGACAGGTTCGGTCCTTCTATGGCTACATCTTC. As protein: CVSSYLNGQVRSFYGYIF.

With regard to this clonotype: An end of the junction differs from the germline gene, which may be a read error. This chain joins TRBV5-1 and TRBJ2-7, with 7 nucleotides matching TRBD1. The germline V gene has CDR1 SGHRS and CDR2 YFSETQ. The CDR3 loop spans 14 amino acids. The CDR3 loop reads CASSFGNRGYEKYF. Written as DNA, the CDR3 is TGCGCCAGCAGCTTCGGGAACAGGGGCTACGAGAAGTACTTC. Full variable domain (outside the CDR3, taken from reference TRBV5-1 and TRBJ2-7): KAGVTQTPRYLIKTRGQQVTLSCSPISGHRSVSWYQQTPGQGLQFLFEYFSETQRNKGNFPGRFSGRQFSNSRSEMNVSTLELGDSALYLCASSFGNRGYEKYFGPGTRLTVT.

Remarks on this clonotype: At one of its ends the junction is not consistent with the germline gene, which may arise from a read error. The chain couples TRBV7-8 to TRBJ2-1, with D possibly matching TRBD2 (6 bases). Germline V lookup: CDR1 SGHVS, CDR2 FQNEAQ. This CDR3 has 16 residues. In DNA, the CDR3 is TGTGCCAGCAACTTAGGGACTCTGAGCTCCAACAATGAACAGTTCTTC. Its protein is CASNLGTLSSNNEQFF.

With respect to this clonotype: This may be a read error, as it is one base from a much larger clone. This chain uses TRBV11-2 with TRBJ2-5; D is ambiguous. This CDR3 spans 13 amino acids. CDR1 is SGHAT, CDR2 FQNNGV, per germline. In DNA, the CDR3 is TGTGCCATCAGCTTAGATTTTCTGGAGACCCAGTACTTC. Its protein product is CAISLDFLETQYF.

The chain has TRBV20-1 and TRBJ1-6; a weak D match, TRBD1 (5 bases). Trimming left V 0 bases short and J 0 bases short, with 9 bases between. Germline values: CDR1 DFQATT, CDR2 SNEGSKA (reference sequence). The CDR3 is 16 amino acids. The CDR3 nucleotides are TGCAGTGCTAGAGACTGGGGCAGCTCCTATAATTCACCCCTCCACTTT. Protein product: CSARDWGSSYNSPLHF.